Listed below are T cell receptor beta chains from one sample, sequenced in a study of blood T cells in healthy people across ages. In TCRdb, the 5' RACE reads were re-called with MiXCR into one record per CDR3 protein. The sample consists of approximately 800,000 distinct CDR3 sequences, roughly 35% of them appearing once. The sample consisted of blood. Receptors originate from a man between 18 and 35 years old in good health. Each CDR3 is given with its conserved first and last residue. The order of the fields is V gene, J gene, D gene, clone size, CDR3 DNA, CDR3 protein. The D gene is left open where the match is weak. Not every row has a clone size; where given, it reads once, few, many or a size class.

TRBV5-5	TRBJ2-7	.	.	TGTGCCAGCAGCTTCGCCGACAGGCCGAGCTCCTACGAGCAGTACTTC	CASSFADRPSSYEQYF
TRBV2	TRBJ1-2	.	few	TGTGCCAGCAGTACTCCGGCACAGAGCTTCTATGGCTACACCTTC	CASSTPAQSFYGYTF
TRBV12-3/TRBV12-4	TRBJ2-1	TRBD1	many	TGTGCCAGCAGACAGGACAGGGCATCCTACAATGAGCAGTTCTTC	CASRQDRASYNEQFF
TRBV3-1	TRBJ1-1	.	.	TGTGCCAGCAGCCAAGTATTTACATTGAACGCTGAAGCTTTCTTT	CASSQVFTLNAEAFF
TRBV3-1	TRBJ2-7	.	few	TGTGCCAGCAGCCAATTCGGGGCCTTGTACTTC	CASSQFGALYF
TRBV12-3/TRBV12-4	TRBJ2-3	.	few	TGTGCCAGCAGTTTCTGGGGGGCTCAATCAGATACGCAGTATTTT	CASSFWGAQSDTQYF
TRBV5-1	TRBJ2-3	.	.	TGCGCCAGCAGCGTTGGCGCAAGATTCACAGATACGCAGTATTTT	CASSVGARFTDTQYF
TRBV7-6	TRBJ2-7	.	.	TGTGCCAGCAGCGCCCGAGTGACAGAGACCTACGAGCAGTACTTC	CASSARVTETYEQYF
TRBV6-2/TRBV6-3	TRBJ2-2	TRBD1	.	TGTGCCAGCAGCCCAGCCGGGACAGGGTTTGCCGGGGAGCTGTTTTTT	CASSPAGTGFAGELFF
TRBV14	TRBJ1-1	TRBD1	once	TGTGTCAGCAGCCAAACAAGCATTCCAGGGGGGACTGAAGCTTTCTTT	CVSSQTSIPGGTEAFF
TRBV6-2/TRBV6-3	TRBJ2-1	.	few	TGTGCCAGCACGGGGGGGACAGCTTACAATGAGCAGTTCTTC	CASTGGTAYNEQFF
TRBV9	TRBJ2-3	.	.	TGTGCCAGCAGCGCGACGGCCCCGCTGGGAGATACGCAGTATTTT	CASSATAPLGDTQYF
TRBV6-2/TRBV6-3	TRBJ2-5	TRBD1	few	TGTGCCAGCAGCTACCTCGGGACAGCTCAAGAGACCCAGTACTTC	CASSYLGTAQETQYF
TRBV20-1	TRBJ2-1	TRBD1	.	TGCAGTGCTCCTCCACAGGGGAGTATCTATGAGCAGTTCTTC	CSAPPQGSIYEQFF
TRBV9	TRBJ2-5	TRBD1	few	TGTGCCAGCAGCGCCCGGGGACAGGGAGGCGAGACCCAGTACTTC	CASSARGQGGETQYF
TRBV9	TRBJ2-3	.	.	TGTGCCAGCAGCGGAGATGTATCAGATACGCAGTATTTT	CASSGDVSDTQYF
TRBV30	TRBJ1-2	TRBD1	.	TGTGCCTGGAGTGATGGACAGGCCGGGTCCTATGGCTACACCTTC	CAWSDGQAGSYGYTF
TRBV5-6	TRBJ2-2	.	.	TGTGCCAGCAGCTTAGGGGATTCCGGGGAGCTGTTTTTT	CASSLGDSGELFF
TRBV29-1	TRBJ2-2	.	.	TGCAGCACACAGGACACCGGGGAGCTGTTTTTT	CSTQDTGELFF
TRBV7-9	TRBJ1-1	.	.	TGTGCCAGCGACCGCGATCGGGGCACTGAAGCTTTCTTT	CASDRDRGTEAFF
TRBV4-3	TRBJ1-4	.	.	TGCGCCAGCAGCCAAAAAAACGGTGCAACTAATGAAAAACTGTTTTTT	CASSQKNGATNEKLFF
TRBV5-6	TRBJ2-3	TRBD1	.	TGTGCCAGCAGGGACAGGGTCGGAACGCAGTATTTT	CASRDRVGTQYF
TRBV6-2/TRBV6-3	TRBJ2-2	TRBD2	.	TGTGCCAGCAGGGGACTAGGTCGCACCGGGGAGCTGTTTTTT	CASRGLGRTGELFF
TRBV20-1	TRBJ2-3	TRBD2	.	TGCAGTGCTAGTGGGGGGGTTAGGTTTGATGATACGCAGTATTTT	CSASGGVRFDDTQYF
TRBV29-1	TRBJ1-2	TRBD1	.	TGCAGCGTTGAGGCCCAGGGGGGGAACTATGGCTACACCTTC	CSVEAQGGNYGYTF
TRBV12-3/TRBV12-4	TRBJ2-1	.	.	TGTGCCAGCAGTTCACACACCCCGGGTAATAAGCAGTTCTTC	CASSSHTPGNKQFF
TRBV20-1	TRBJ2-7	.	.	TGCAGTGCCTACAGGGTAGGCAACGAGCAGTACTTC	CSAYRVGNEQYF
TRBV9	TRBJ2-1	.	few	TGTGCCAGCAGCGTAGGGGGGGGCCTCAATGAGCAGTTCTTC	CASSVGGGLNEQFF
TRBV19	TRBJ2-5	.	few	TGTGCCACTCAGGACGGCATCCAAGAGACCCAGTACTTC	CATQDGIQETQYF
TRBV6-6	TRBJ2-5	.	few	TGTGCCAGCAGACAGGGTGGTGTAGAGACCCAGTACTTC	CASRQGGVETQYF
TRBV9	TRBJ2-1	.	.	TGTGCCAGCAGCATCTCAAATGAGCAGTTCTTC	CASSISNEQFF
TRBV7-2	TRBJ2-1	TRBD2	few	TGTGCCAGCAGCCGACGACTAGCGGGTTTGAGCTCCTACAATGAGCAGTTCTTC	CASSRRLAGLSSYNEQFF
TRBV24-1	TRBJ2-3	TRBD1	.	TGTGCCACCAGTCTGACAGGGGGGGTCACAGATACGCAGTATTTT	CATSLTGGVTDTQYF
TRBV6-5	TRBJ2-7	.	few	TGTGCCAGCAGTTACGCCAATTCCTACGAGCAGTACTTC	CASSYANSYEQYF
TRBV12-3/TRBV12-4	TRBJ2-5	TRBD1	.	TGTGCCAGCAGTTTGGGGACAGGCATCAATGAGCAGTACTTC	CASSLGTGINEQYF
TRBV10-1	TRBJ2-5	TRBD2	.	TGCGCCAGCAGTGTGAGCCCGGGGACTAGCGGGACCCAGTACTTC	CASSVSPGTSGTQYF
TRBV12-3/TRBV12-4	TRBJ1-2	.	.	TGTGCCAGCGCCCGGGGGGGGACCTTTCTTTTCTATGGCTACACCTTC	CASARGGTFLFYGYTF
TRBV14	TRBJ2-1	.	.	TGTGCCAGCAGCCTCGGACTCTTCGGGCAGCTTCGGGATGAGCAGTTCTTC	CASSLGLFGQLRDEQFF
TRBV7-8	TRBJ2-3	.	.	TGTGCCAGCAGCTCCCGAGGGACACGAGGACCCACAGATACGCAGTATTTT	CASSSRGTRGPTDTQYF
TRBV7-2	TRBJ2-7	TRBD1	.	TGTGCCAGCAGCTTAAATAGGGGACAGAGCTACGAGCAGTACTTC	CASSLNRGQSYEQYF
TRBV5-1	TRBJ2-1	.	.	TGCGCCAGCAGCTCCCCGGGCGGGGAGTACAATGAGCAGTTCTTC	CASSSPGGEYNEQFF
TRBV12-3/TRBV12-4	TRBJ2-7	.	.	TGTGCCAGCATCACTGTAGGGACTCAAGATTACGAGCAGTACTTC	CASITVGTQDYEQYF
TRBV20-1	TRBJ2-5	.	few	TGCAGTGCTTGGGTGACCAGGGAGTCGGAGACCCAGTACTTC	CSAWVTRESETQYF
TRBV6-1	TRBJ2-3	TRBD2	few	TGTGCCAGCAGTCCCGGGACTAGCGGGGGGGGAACTAACACAGATACGCAGTATTTT	CASSPGTSGGGTNTDTQYF
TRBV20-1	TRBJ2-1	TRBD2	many	TGCAGTGCGCCCTCGACTAGCGGCTACAATGAGCAGTTCTTC	CSAPSTSGYNEQFF
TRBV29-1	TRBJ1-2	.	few	TGCAGCGTTGGGTCCACCAGGGCGCATGGCTACACCTTC	CSVGSTRAHGYTF
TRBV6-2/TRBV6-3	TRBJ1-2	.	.	TGTGCCAGCAGTTCCACAGGATCTGGCTCCACCTTC	CASSSTGSGSTF